This T cell receptor (beta chain) emerged from a study of shared clonotypes between healthy human individuals. The germline gives CDR1 MNHEY, CDR2 SVGAGI. Trimming pared 5 bases from V and 8 bases from J, leaving 18 bases between. The CDR3 has 14 amino acids. The data were produced by immunoSEQ multiplex PCR, yet TCRdb's version contains in-frame clones alone and is incomplete. This table holds approximately 2.1 million clones, over 90% found once. The rearrangement uses TRBV6-5 and TRBJ1-2, with D perhaps TRBD1 (6 bases). Material: naive CD4+ T cells from PBMCs. As for subset: CD45RA+ positively selected. The clonotype was recovered from a man between 18 and 35 years old in good health. Some clones in this sample may be carry-over from other donors' samples. CDR3 sequence (DNA): TGTGCCAGCAGTGCCCCGGGGGGGGGCGGCGGCTACACCTTC. Amino acids: CASSAPGGGGGYTF.